The clone carrying this TCR beta chain was recorded once. Its antigen is not identified. The CDR3 covers 16 residues. The germline CDR1 and CDR2 sequences are KGHSH and LQKENI. Trimming removed 3 bases from V and 7 bases from J; junction bases left unmatched: 10. These data belong to a study of cytomegalovirus exposure and HLA in healthy donors. Study findings and constraints: In an earlier analysis, most TCR beta V segments were productive about 87% or about 30% of the time.

Primers: 60 Vbeta forward and 13 Jbeta reverse. Assay: immunoSEQ multiplex PCR; the TCRdb copy retains only in-frame clones and omits some. The table shows over 130,000 clones, with around three quarters occurring only once. The clonotype comes from a woman aged 35 to 49 in good health and CMV-seropositive. This sequence joins TRBV18 and TRBJ2-7, with 12 bases aligning to TRBD2. Sequenced material: PBMCs. Here the CDR3 DNA reads TGTGCCAGCTCACCGACCCTAGCGGGAGGGCCGAAGGAGCAGTACTTC. Translation: CASSPTLAGGPKEQYF.